A single sample is the source of the 9 T cell receptor beta chains below, sequenced in a study of T cell responses to AZD1222 COVID-19 vaccine. Sequencing used immunoSEQ multiplex PCR; TCRdb keeps in-frame clones, though not all of them. The sample holds 130,000 to 150,000 clones, about 90% seen once. The source material was peripheral blood, sampled on day 0 of AZD1222 vaccination. Receptor source: an adult in good health.

The V and J genes are TRBV9 and TRBJ2-1, with TRBD2 matching over 7 bases. CDR1 SGDLS and CDR2 YYNGEE come from the germline V gene. The CDR3 extends over 17 amino acids. V gave up 0 bases and J gave up 2 bases; unmatched junction bases: 8. The CDR3 bases are TGTGCCAGCAGCGTAGGGGGGGGAGCCTCTCCCTACAATGAGCAGTTCTTC. It is translated as CASSVGGGASPYNEQFF.

The genes are TRBV30 and TRBJ2-7; 8 bases map to TRBD1. The CDR3 is 12 residues long. The germline V gene encodes CDR1 GTSNPN and CDR2 SVGIG (reference sequence). J gave up 4 bases and V 7 bases, and 6 bases lay outside the gene matches. The CDR3 DNA is TGTGCCTTTAGGACAGGGACATACGAGCAGTACTTC. This translates into CAFRTGTYEQYF.

The chain combines TRBV29-1 with TRBJ1-1, with D possibly matching TRBD1 (5 bases). This CDR3 comprises 12 residues. CDR1 is SQVTM and CDR2 is ANQGSEA in the germline V gene. V was shortened by 6 bases and J by 5 bases, with 13 bases between the two germline ends. DNA of the CDR3: TGCAGCGTCCCTGAGAAGGGGACTGAAGCTTTCTTT. Its protein product is CSVPEKGTEAFF.

V usage is TRBV28 and J usage is TRBJ1-1; 11 bases are shared with TRBD1. The CDR3 sequence is 19 residues long. Germline assignment: CDR1 MDHEN and CDR2 SYDVKM. The V gene end was trimmed by 4 bases and the J gene end by 6 bases; junction bases not matched to a gene: 19. The CDR3 is CASSWASGQGGPIEAEAFF. DNA for the CDR3: TGTGCCAGCAGTTGGGCCTCGGGACAGGGGGGGCCGATTGAGGCTGAAGCTTTCTTT.

The CDR3 DNA reads as TGTGCTAGTGGTTTAGGGACTAGCGGCAATGAGCAGTTCTTC. This translates into CASGLGTSGNEQFF. The chain recombines TRBV12-5 with TRBJ2-1, with 11 bases fitting TRBD2. With V trimmed by 3 bases and J by 6 bases, 1 base remained unmatched. Germline-derived CDR1 and CDR2 are LGHNT and FRNRAP. The CDR3 extends over 14 amino acids.

This rearrangement joins TRBV2 to TRBJ1-3, with D unresolved. There are 14 residues in the CDR3. V was cut by 5 bases and J by 2 bases, with 10 bases left in between. CDR1 and CDR2 from the germline V gene are SNHLY and FYNNEI. The CDR3 nucleotides read TGTGCCAGCAGTAACAATCTCCCTGGAAACACCATATATTTT. Its translation: CASSNNLPGNTIYF.

The table lists this clone with a count of one. The rearrangement links TRBV7-9 to TRBJ1-1; TRBD1 is a possible D gene (5 bases). With 4 bases removed from V and 11 bases from J, the gap between germline ends came to 14 bases. Germline loops: CDR1 SEHNR, CDR2 FQNEAQ (reference sequence). The CDR3 covers 12 residues. The CDR3 region has the DNA TGTGCCAGCAGCTCCGACAGTTACCCGGCTTTCTTT. Translated, it gives CASSSDSYPAFF.

The V gene is TRBV6-6, the J gene TRBJ1-1; 8 nucleotides align to TRBD1. From germline, CDR1 is MNHNY and CDR2 SVGAGI (reference sequence). The CDR3 runs 14 residues. With 1 base clipped from V and 5 bases from J, the junction kept 3 bases outside the gene matches. This chain's CDR3 is CASSYYRTGTEAFF. In DNA, the CDR3 is TGTGCCAGCAGTTACTACCGGACAGGGACTGAAGCTTTCTTT.

This clone was found a few times. V is TRBV28 and J is TRBJ1-4, with D unclear. There are 11 residues in the CDR3. CDR1 and CDR2 from the germline V gene are MDHEN and SYDVKM. The V end was cut by 7 bases, the J end by 1 base, with 1 base between. CDR3 region: CASKTNEKLFF. CDR3 in DNA: TGTGCCAGCAAAACTAATGAAAAACTGTTTTTT.